These 9 T cell receptor beta chains were all obtained from the same sample, sequenced in a study of OX40 agonist ivuxolimab in advanced cancers. Assay used: immunoSEQ multiplex PCR; TCRdb lists only in-frame clones, some missing. The table records 30,000 to 35,000 clones, 87% of them present only once. The material sequenced was CD4+ or CD8+ T cells sorted from blood, taken in a trial of the OX40 agonist ivuxolimab. The receptor source for this set is an adult with an advanced solid tumor such as melanoma, head and neck, liver or kidney cancer.

This chain links TRBV28 with TRBJ1-1, with D perhaps matching TRBD1 (6 bases). The CDR3 has 16 amino acids. Looked up from germline, CDR1 is MDHEN and CDR2 is SYDVKM. V lost 1 base to trimming and J lost 5 bases, with 17 bases between them. The CDR3 DNA reads as TGTGCCAGCAGTTTATCGGGGGCGGACGGGAGGACTGAAGCTTTCTTT. It yields the protein CASSLSGADGRTEAFF.

The V gene is TRBV7-2, the J gene TRBJ2-3; TRBD1 matches at 7 bases. With V trimmed by 5 bases and J by 2 bases, 4 bases remained unmatched. The V gene's germline CDR1 is SGHTA and CDR2 FQGNSA. CDR3 length equals 14 residues. The CDR3 DNA is TGTGCCAGCAGCGTCACAGGGGTCACAGATACGCAGTATTTT. Encoded protein: CASSVTGVTDTQYF. Filled out from reference TRBV7-2 and TRBJ2-3, the complete variable domain reads GAGVSQSPSNKVTEKGKDVELRCDPISGHTALYWYRQSLGQGLEFLIYFQGNSAPDKSGLPSDRFSAERTGGSVSTLTIQRTQQEDSAVYLCASSVTGVTDTQYFGPGTRLTVL.

J is TRBJ2-7 and V is TRBV19; D is possibly TRBD1 (6 bases). Germline V lookup: CDR1 LNHDA, CDR2 SQIVND (reference sequence). With 4 bases removed from V and 3 bases from J, the gap between germline ends came to 13 bases. The CDR3 has 14 amino acids. The DNA for the CDR3 is TGTGCCAGTAGTAAGAGGACAGAGAACTACGAGCAGTACTTC. Protein: CASSKRTENYEQYF.

This chain links TRBV10-3 with TRBJ1-4, with D tentatively TRBD1 (6 bases). In germline, CDR1 is ENHRY, CDR2 SYGVKD. The V end lost 8 bases, the J end lost 4 bases, and 17 bases lay between the germline ends. This CDR3 comprises 15 residues. The CDR3 reads CAIRRGAGGNEKLFF. In DNA, the CDR3 is TGTGCCATCCGACGGGGGGCCGGAGGTAATGAAAAACTGTTTTTT.

The V call is TRBV6-5, the J call TRBJ1-2, with D possibly matching TRBD1 (5 bases). The CDR3 is 16 residues long. Trimming took 0 bases from V and 0 from J, leaving 11 bases between them. Germline V gene data show CDR1 as MNHEY and CDR2 as SVGAGI. CDR3 sequence reads: CASSYSMEGTNYGYTF. CDR3 nucleotides: TGTGCCAGCAGTTACTCGATGGAGGGGACTAACTATGGCTACACCTTC.

The genes are TRBV2 and TRBJ2-2; TRBD2 aligns across 7 bases. V trimming: 3 bases; J trimming: 5 bases; junction bases outside the gene matches: 6. The germline CDR1 and CDR2 sequences are SNHLY and FYNNEI. This CDR3 comprises 15 residues. As DNA, the CDR3 is TGTGCCAGCAGTGACTTACTGGGAGGGACCGGGGAGCTGTTTTTT. It encodes CASSDLLGGTGELFF.

This rearrangement joins TRBV5-1 to TRBJ1-2; D may be TRBD1 (5 bases). CDR1 is SGHRS, CDR2 YFSETQ, per germline. The CDR3 is 12 residues long. V lost 3 bases and J 8 bases, leaving 11 bases between the germline ends. CDR3 bases: TGCGCCAGCAGCTACCAGGGTAACGGCTACACCTTC. Its protein is CASSYQGNGYTF.

The gene calls are TRBV7-9 and TRBJ1-2, with TRBD1 as a possible D gene (5 bases). V was trimmed by 2 bases and J by 6 bases, leaving 19 bases between them. The CDR3 extends over 16 amino acids. Germline CDR1 is SEHNR and CDR2 is FQNEAQ (reference sequence). DNA for the CDR3: TGTGCCAGCAGCTTATCTGGGGCCCAGTATAGGAATGGCTACACCTTC. Residues: CASSLSGAQYRNGYTF.

The CDR3 reads CASTTGSGGSGANVLTF. The CDR3 coding sequence is TGTGCCAGCACCACGGGTAGCGGTGGCTCTGGGGCCAACGTCCTGACTTTC. The chain uses TRBV5-6 and TRBJ2-6; D is possibly TRBD2 (6 bases). Germline assignment: CDR1 SGHDT and CDR2 YYEEEE. Trimming stripped 6 bases from V and 0 bases from J, with 16 bases between. This CDR3 region has 17 residues.